The clone carrying this TCR beta chain has more than one count but fewer than ten. What it recognizes is unknown. The sample comes from a study of T-cell reconstitution after alpha-beta-depleted transplantation in children. The study's findings and limits: One year after transplant, T-cell counts and diversity came mostly from newly produced T cells. Several hundred expanded graft clones reportedly were the source of alpha-beta T cells about two months after transplant.

This CDR3 is built from 14 residues. Germline trimming cut 6 bases from V and 0 bases from J; bases unmatched to any gene: 5. From germline, CDR1 is SGHDT and CDR2 YYEEEE. Unique molecular identifiers were built into the TCRbeta library. One entry per CDR3 protein, called by TCRdb with MiXCR from the PCR reads. The repertoire holds about 640,000 distinct CDR3 sequences, with 10% to 15% as singletons. The sample in question was PBMCs, mostly from graft donor cells, obtained 360 days after TCRalphabeta/CD19-depleted stem cell transplant. This TCR derives from a male patient younger than 18 who had a stem cell transplant for acute myeloid leukemia, so the T cells may come from the graft donor. The J gene is TRBJ2-7, the V gene TRBV5-6; 8 bases fit TRBD1. The DNA of the CDR3 is TGTGCCAGCACCAGGGACAGGTCCTCCTACGAGCAGTACTTC. Protein: CASTRDRSSYEQYF.